One and the same sample provided the 2 T cell receptor beta chains below, sequenced in a study of OX40 agonist ivuxolimab in advanced cancers. Profiled with immunoSEQ multiplex PCR; TCRdb holds only in-frame clones, not every one. In the table there are roughly 86,000 clones, roughly 92% of which are singletons. Sequenced material: CD4+ or CD8+ T cells sorted from blood, taken in a trial of the OX40 agonist ivuxolimab. These receptors all come from an adult with an advanced solid tumor such as melanoma, head and neck, liver or kidney cancer.

This CDR3 is CASSLEPYGYTF. The CDR3 DNA reads as TGTGCCAGCAGTTTAGAGCCTTATGGCTACACCTTC. The rearrangement joins TRBV28 to TRBJ1-2; no reliable D call. The CDR3 consists of 12 residues. V gave up 2 bases and J gave up 5 bases, with 6 bases separating them. CDR1 and CDR2 from the germline V gene are MDHEN and SYDVKM.

As concerns this clone: This CDR3 is also generated by other DNA sequences in the sample. The rearrangement uses TRBV7-2 and TRBJ2-7, with TRBD2 matching over 9 bases. V dropped 5 bases and J dropped 3; count of bases not matched to a gene: 5. The germline V gene encodes CDR1 SGHTA and CDR2 FQGNSA. The CDR3 runs to 14 residues. CDR3 in amino acids: CASSRGLANYEQYF. CDR3 DNA sequence: TGTGCCAGCAGCAGGGGACTAGCAAACTACGAGCAGTACTTC.